Described below is a single T cell receptor beta chain sequence and its context. Its antigen is still unknown. This CDR3 spans 14 amino acids. V shed 1 base and J shed 6 bases, with 12 bases lying between them. Germline V gene data show CDR1 as SGHVS and CDR2 as FNYEAQ. This specimen belongs to a study of T cell responses to AZD1222 COVID-19 vaccine. Study-wide results and limits: Baseline testing showed seropositivity in only six or seven AZD1222 recipients. Sampling that yielded the repertoires occurred only after the peak T cell response.

Sequenced by immunoSEQ multiplex PCR; TCRdb stores in-frame clones only, minus some. The sample shows more than 90,000 clones, 90% of them seen only once. The receptor was derived from an adult in good health. V usage is TRBV7-6 and J usage is TRBJ1-2; unclear D gene. This sample comprised peripheral blood, obtained on day 0 of AZD1222 vaccination. The CDR3 nucleotides are TGTGCCAGCAGCTTAGGAGGAGGGCTTCATGGCTACACCTTC. It codes for CASSLGGGLHGYTF.